The 20 T cell receptor beta chains given below trace back to one sample, sequenced in a study of shared clonotypes between healthy human individuals. Measured with immunoSEQ multiplex PCR; TCRdb has only the in-frame clones, and not every one. This sample has about 460,000 clones, with roughly four fifths found just once. Input material: PBMCs. The receptors were gathered from a woman in her thirties or forties in good health. Some clones in this sample may be carry-over from other donors' samples.

This clone was counted only a few times. This sequence joins TRBV28 and TRBJ2-5, with 7 bases matching TRBD2. V shed 6 bases, J shed 4 bases, and the junction held 11 bases outside the gene matches. Germline CDR1 MDHEN, CDR2 SYDVKM. CDR3 length equals 15 residues. In nucleotides, the CDR3 is TGTGCCAGCAGCCCCCAGCTGGGGGAGGGAGAGACCCAGTACTTC. This encodes CASSPQLGEGETQYF.

This clone turned up a few times. This chain uses TRBV5-1 with TRBJ1-5; TRBD1 agrees at 9 bases. The length of the CDR3 is 14 residues. Germline V gene lookup returns CDR1 SGHRS and CDR2 YFSETQ. Trimming took 4 bases from V and 7 from J; bases not matched to a gene: 6. The CDR3 DNA sequence: TGCGCCAGCAGCATCGACAGGGGGAGCCAGCCCCAGCATTTT. Protein: CASSIDRGSQPQHF.

The chain recombines TRBV5-1 with TRBJ2-5; 11 positions match TRBD2. Germline lookup yields CDR1 SGHRS and CDR2 YFSETQ. The CDR3 spans 15 residues. The junction had 7 bases not matched to a gene; V was cut back by 4 bases and J by 5 bases. In DNA, the CDR3 is TGCGCCAGCAGCGCCGGGACTAGCGGTAGGGAGACCCAGTACTTC. Protein: CASSAGTSGRETQYF.

This clone appeared a few times. The rearrangement uses TRBV7-2 and TRBJ2-7; 10 positions agree with TRBD1. The CDR3 length is 16 residues. In germline, CDR1 is SGHTA, CDR2 FQGNSA. After removal of 3 bases from V and 3 bases from J, the junction contained 8 bases not matched to a gene. This chain's CDR3 is CASSFRSGQGVYEQYF. The CDR3 DNA reads TGTGCCAGCAGCTTTCGCTCCGGACAGGGGGTCTACGAGCAGTACTTC.

This clone was seen once. The chain uses TRBV25-1 and TRBJ1-3; D not resolved. Trimming shortened V by 8 bases and J by 0 bases, and 8 bases separated the two germline ends. CDR3 size: 13 residues. CDR1 MGHDK and CDR2 SYGVNS come from the germline V gene. CDR3 sequence reads: CASSKHSGNTIYF. The CDR3 nucleotides are TGTGCCAGCTCCAAGCACTCTGGAAACACCATATATTTT.

The V gene is TRBV5-1, the J gene TRBJ2-7; 11 positions agree with TRBD2. The CDR3 sequence is 17 residues long. The germline V gene encodes CDR1 SGHRS and CDR2 YFSETQ. V was clipped by 4 bases and J by 1 base; unmatched bases: 10. CDR3 in DNA: TGCGCCAGCAGCCCCGCCCCGACTAGCGGGACGTCCTACGAGCAGTACTTC. Translating gives CASSPAPTSGTSYEQYF.

The rearrangement joins TRBV4-2 to TRBJ2-2, with unresolved D. Germline CDR1 and CDR2: LGHNA and YNFKEQ. Deletions cut 5 bases from V and 5 bases from J, with 6 bases between. This CDR3 comprises 12 residues. In nucleotides, the CDR3 is TGTGCCAGCAGCTTTTCGACCGGGGAGCTGTTTTTT. This encodes CASSFSTGELFF.

The genes are TRBV5-1 and TRBJ1-1, with a possible D match to TRBD1 (6 bases). This CDR3 is 14 amino acids long. Trimming removed 2 bases at V and 3 bases at J, with 11 bases between. The V gene's germline CDR1 is SGHRS and CDR2 YFSETQ. CDR3 coding DNA: TGCGCCAGCAGCTTTCAGGGACAACACACTGAAGCTTTCTTT. As protein: CASSFQGQHTEAFF. The full variable domain, rest sourced from reference TRBV5-1 and TRBJ1-1, is KAGVTQTPRYLIKTRGQQVTLSCSPISGHRSVSWYQQTPGQGLQFLFEYFSETQRNKGNFPGRFSGRQFSNSRSEMNVSTLELGDSALYLCASSFQGQHTEAFFGQGTRLTVV.

The chain combines TRBV6-5 with TRBJ2-3; D may be TRBD1 (7 bases). The CDR3 has 15 amino acids. Germline V lookup: CDR1 MNHEY, CDR2 SVGAGI. Trimming shortened V by 6 bases and J by 1 base, and 14 bases separated the two germline ends. CDR3 region: CASRTGTSGTDTQYF. In DNA, the CDR3 is TGTGCCAGCAGGACAGGGACTTCGGGCACAGATACGCAGTATTTT.

In its sample, this clone was seen once. The gene calls are TRBV11-2 and TRBJ2-1; weak D call: TRBD2 (5 bases). Germline V lookup: CDR1 SGHAT, CDR2 FQNNGV. V was trimmed by 5 bases and J by 16 bases, leaving 21 bases between them. The CDR3 is 13 amino acids. The CDR3 spells CASSPRSGGSSFF. For the CDR3, the DNA is TGTGCCAGCAGCCCACGGTCCGGAGGTTCTAGTTTCTTC.

The V gene is TRBV4-2, the J gene TRBJ2-7; 7 bases fit TRBD1. V lost 2 bases to trimming and J lost 2 bases; unmatched junction nucleotides: 6. This CDR3 has 15 amino acids. The germline CDR1 and CDR2 sequences are LGHNA and YNFKEQ. The DNA for the CDR3 is TGTGCCAGCAGCCAACCCGGGGACAGTGCCTACGAGCAGTACTTC. This sequence encodes CASSQPGDSAYEQYF.

The gene calls are TRBV27 and TRBJ2-1; 11 bases map to TRBD2. This CDR3 comprises 17 residues. Looked up from germline, CDR1 is MNHEY and CDR2 is SMNVEV (reference sequence). The J segment lost 3 bases and the V segment lost 3 bases, leaving 7 bases of the junction unmatched. The DNA of the CDR3 is TGTGCCAGCAGTTTGCCGGGACTAGCGGAGAGCTACAATGAGCAGTTCTTC. This encodes CASSLPGLAESYNEQFF.

The V call is TRBV7-3, the J call TRBJ2-3; D is ambiguous. This CDR3 is 16 amino acids long. With 3 bases removed from V and 6 bases from J, the gap between germline ends came to 19 bases. The germline gives CDR1 SGHTA, CDR2 FQGTGA. The CDR3 region is CASSLGGESVVDTQYF. CDR3 nucleotide sequence: TGTGCCAGCAGCTTGGGTGGTGAGTCCGTCGTGGATACGCAGTATTTT.

The chain is built from TRBV4-2 and TRBJ2-7, with TRBD2 identical over 7 bases. V was pared by 0 bases and J by 2 bases, with 7 bases of the junction left unmatched. The CDR3 sequence is 16 residues long. From germline, CDR1 is LGHNA and CDR2 YNFKEQ. The CDR3 bases are TGTGCCAGCAGCCAAGATTTTGGTGGGAGGGCCTACGAGCAGTACTTC. This translates into CASSQDFGGRAYEQYF.

The gene calls are TRBV10-2 and TRBJ2-5; 11 nucleotides agree with TRBD2. Unmatched junction bases numbered 6, after V lost 7 bases and J lost 2 bases. Germline V CDR1 and CDR2: WSHSY, SAAADI. The CDR3 length is 15 residues. As DNA, the CDR3 is TGCGCCAGCACTACTAGCGGGAGAGGGCAAGAGACCCAGTACTTC. Amino acids: CASTTSGRGQETQYF.

The chain employs TRBV5-1 and TRBJ2-2; no reliable D call. Germline V gene data show CDR1 as SGHRS and CDR2 as YFSETQ. CDR3 length: 13 residues. V was cut by 0 bases and J by 6 bases, with 6 bases left in between. The CDR3 sequence is CASSLVRSGELFF. CDR3 coding DNA: TGCGCCAGCAGCTTGGTACGTTCCGGGGAGCTGTTTTTT.

This clone was seen a handful of times. This chain joins TRBV18 and TRBJ2-2; a possible D gene is TRBD2 (6 bases). With 2 bases removed from V and 6 bases from J, the gap between germline ends came to 16 bases. The CDR3 sequence is 16 residues long. Germline CDR1 reads KGHSH; CDR2 reads LQKENI. The CDR3: CASSPSTGSVAGELFF. In DNA form, the CDR3 reads TGTGCCAGCTCACCATCAACCGGGAGTGTGGCCGGGGAGCTGTTTTTT.

The chain carries TRBV7-9 and TRBJ2-5, with a possible D match to TRBD1 (6 bases). Germline lookup yields CDR1 SEHNR and CDR2 FQNEAQ (reference sequence). This CDR3 region has 13 residues. The V and J ends lost 1 base and 4 bases respectively, with 7 bases between them. CDR3: CASSLDRAETQYF. The CDR3 DNA sequence: TGTGCCAGCAGCTTAGACAGGGCAGAGACCCAGTACTTC.

Concerning this clone itself: Since a far larger clone is one base different, this is likely a read error. The V call is TRBV4-3, the J call TRBJ2-2; 10 nucleotides align to TRBD2. The CDR3 spans 16 residues. V dropped 2 bases and J dropped 3; count of bases not matched to a gene: 3. The germline V gene has CDR1 LGHNA and CDR2 YSLEER. The CDR3 is CASSQLAGVDTGELFF. CDR3 sequence (DNA): TGCGCCAGCAGCCAACTAGCGGGAGTTGACACCGGGGAGCTGTTTTTT.

V usage is TRBV9 and J usage is TRBJ1-2; tentative D call: TRBD1 (5 bases). V lost 0 bases to trimming and J lost 8 bases, with 11 bases between them. The CDR3 runs to 13 residues. Germline-derived CDR1 and CDR2 are SGDLS and YYNGEE. CDR3 sequence (DNA): TGTGCCAGCAGCGTAGGGACACCTCAAGGCTACACCTTC. Its translation: CASSVGTPQGYTF.